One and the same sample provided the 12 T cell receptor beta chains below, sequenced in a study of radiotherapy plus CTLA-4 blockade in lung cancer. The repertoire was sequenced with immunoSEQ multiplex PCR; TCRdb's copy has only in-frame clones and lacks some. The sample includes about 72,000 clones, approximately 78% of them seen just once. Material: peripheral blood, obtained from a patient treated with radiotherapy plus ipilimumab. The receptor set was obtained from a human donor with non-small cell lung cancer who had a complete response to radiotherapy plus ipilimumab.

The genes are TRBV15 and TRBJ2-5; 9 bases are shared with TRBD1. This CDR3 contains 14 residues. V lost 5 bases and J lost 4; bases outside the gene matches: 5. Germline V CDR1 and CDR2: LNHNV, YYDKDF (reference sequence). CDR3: CATSVRTGAETQYF. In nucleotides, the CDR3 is TGTGCCACCAGCGTTCGGACAGGGGCAGAGACCCAGTACTTC.

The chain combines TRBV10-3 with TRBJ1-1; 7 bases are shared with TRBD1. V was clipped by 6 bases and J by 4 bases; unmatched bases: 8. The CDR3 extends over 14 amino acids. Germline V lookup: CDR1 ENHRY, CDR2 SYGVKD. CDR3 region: CAIRTPTGRTEAFF. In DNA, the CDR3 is TGTGCCATCAGGACCCCGACAGGGCGCACTGAAGCTTTCTTT.

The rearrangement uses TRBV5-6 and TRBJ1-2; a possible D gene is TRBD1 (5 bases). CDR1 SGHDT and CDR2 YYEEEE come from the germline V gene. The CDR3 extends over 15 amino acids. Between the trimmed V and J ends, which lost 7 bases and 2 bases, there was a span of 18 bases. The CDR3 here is CASRDGRGLNYGYTF. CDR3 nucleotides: TGTGCCAGCCGAGATGGACGGGGACTCAACTATGGCTACACCTTC. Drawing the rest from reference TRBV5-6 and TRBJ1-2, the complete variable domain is DAGVTQSPTHLIKTRGQQVTLRCSPKSGHDTVSWYQQALGQGPQFIFQYYEEEERQRGNFPDRFSGHQFPNYSSELNVNALLLGDSALYLCASRDGRGLNYGYTFGSGTRLTVV.

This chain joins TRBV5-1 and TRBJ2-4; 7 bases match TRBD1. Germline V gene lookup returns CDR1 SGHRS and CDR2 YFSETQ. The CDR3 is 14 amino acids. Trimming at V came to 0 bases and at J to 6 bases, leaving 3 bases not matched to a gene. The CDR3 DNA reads TGCGCCAGCAGCTTGGAGGGGGCGGGAAACATTCAGTACTTC. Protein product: CASSLEGAGNIQYF.

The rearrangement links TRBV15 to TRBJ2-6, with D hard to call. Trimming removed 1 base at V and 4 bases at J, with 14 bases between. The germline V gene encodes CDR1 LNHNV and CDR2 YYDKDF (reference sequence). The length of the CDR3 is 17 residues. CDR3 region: CATSRGVYASGANVLTF. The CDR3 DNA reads TGTGCCACCAGCAGAGGCGTTTACGCGTCGGGGGCCAACGTCCTGACTTTC.

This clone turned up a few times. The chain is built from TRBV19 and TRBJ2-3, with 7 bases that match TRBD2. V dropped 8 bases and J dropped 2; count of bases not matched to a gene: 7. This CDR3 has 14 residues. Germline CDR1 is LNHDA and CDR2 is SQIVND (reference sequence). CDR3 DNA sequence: TGTGCCAGTGGAATGGGAGGGAACACAGATACGCAGTATTTT. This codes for CASGMGGNTDTQYF.

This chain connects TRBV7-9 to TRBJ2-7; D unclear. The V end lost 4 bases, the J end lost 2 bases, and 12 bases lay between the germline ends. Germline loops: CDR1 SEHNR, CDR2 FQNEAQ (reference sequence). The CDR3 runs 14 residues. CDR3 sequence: CASSYPNSPYEQYF. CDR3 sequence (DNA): TGTGCCAGCAGCTACCCCAACAGCCCCTACGAGCAGTACTTC.

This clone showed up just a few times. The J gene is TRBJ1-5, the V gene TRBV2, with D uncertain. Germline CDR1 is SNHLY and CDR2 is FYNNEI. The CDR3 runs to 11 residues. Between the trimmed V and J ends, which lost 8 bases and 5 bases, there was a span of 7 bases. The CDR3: CASGKYQPQHF. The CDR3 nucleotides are TGTGCCAGCGGCAAATATCAGCCCCAGCATTTT.

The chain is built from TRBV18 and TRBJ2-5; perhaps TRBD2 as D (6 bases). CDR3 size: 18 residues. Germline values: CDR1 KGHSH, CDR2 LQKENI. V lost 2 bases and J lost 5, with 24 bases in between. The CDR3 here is CASSPSFGSGLDTETQYF. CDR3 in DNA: TGTGCCAGCTCACCATCATTCGGTAGCGGATTAGACACGGAGACCCAGTACTTC.

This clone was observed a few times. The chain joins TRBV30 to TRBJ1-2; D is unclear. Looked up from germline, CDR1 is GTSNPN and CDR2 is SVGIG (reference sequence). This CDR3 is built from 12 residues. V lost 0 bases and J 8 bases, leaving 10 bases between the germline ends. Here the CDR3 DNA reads TGTGCCTGGAGTGTAAATTTTGGCGGCTACACCTTC. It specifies CAWSVNFGGYTF.

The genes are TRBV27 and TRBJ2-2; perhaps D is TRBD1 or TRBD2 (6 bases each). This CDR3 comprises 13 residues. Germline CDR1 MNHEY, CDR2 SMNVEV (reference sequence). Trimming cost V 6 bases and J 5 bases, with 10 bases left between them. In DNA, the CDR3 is TGTGCCAGCAGAGGGGGGTTAACCGGGGAGCTGTTTTTT. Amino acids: CASRGGLTGELFF.

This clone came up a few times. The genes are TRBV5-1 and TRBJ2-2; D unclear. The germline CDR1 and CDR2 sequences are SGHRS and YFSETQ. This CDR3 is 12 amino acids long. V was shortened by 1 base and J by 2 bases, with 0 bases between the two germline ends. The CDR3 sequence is CASSLNTGELFF. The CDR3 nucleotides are TGCGCCAGCAGCTTGAACACCGGGGAGCTGTTTTTT.